The clone carrying this T cell receptor (beta chain) was seen many times. Its antigen is unknown. This entry is derived from a study of naive and memory T cell subsets. Findings of the study overall: Especially in CD8 cells, naive repertoires contained a few larger clonotypes, possibly CD45RA-re-expressing memory cells. Over 90% of naive TCR sequences appeared only once, unlike memory subsets.

Both TRBC1 and TRBC2 were covered by a beta constant-region primer of two equimolar oligonucleotides. Nested alpha and beta constant-region primers with the SP2 primer drove four PCR rounds on ligated cDNA. TCRdb reprocessed the UMI-ligation and nested PCR reads via MiXCR and lists one record per CDR3 protein. The top ten clones hold around 2.8% of a sample with about 99,000 distinct CDR3 sequences, 14% of them seen once. CMV status came from CD4+ IFNgamma after overnight CMV lysate stimulation. Trimming took 0 bases from V and 8 from J, leaving 6 bases between them. Germline V lookup: CDR1 SGDLS, CDR2 YYNGEE. This CDR3 spans 12 amino acids.

The TCR sequence derives from a human donor in good health. Sequenced: naive CD8+ T cells from blood. This chain connects TRBV9 to TRBJ2-1; D remains ambiguous. The CDR3 bases are TGTGCCAGCAGCGTAGTTAGTGATGAGCAGTTCTTC. Translated: CASSVVSDEQFF.